The next 20 T cell receptor beta chains were all read from a single sample in a study of blood T cell repertoires in COVID-19. Only in-frame clones appear in the TCRdb table, and some are missing; sequencing was by immunoSEQ multiplex PCR. The sample contains about 250,000 clones, about 68% of which appear only once. Sequencing was carried out using peripheral blood. The receptors come from a woman of 80 years or more with acute or convalescent COVID-19.

The rearrangement joins TRBV2 to TRBJ2-1; 11 positions agree with TRBD2. The V gene end was trimmed by 6 bases and the J gene end by 8 bases; junction bases not matched to a gene: 18. Germline V CDR1 and CDR2: SNHLY, FYNNEI. This CDR3 has 18 residues. The CDR3 loop is CASSGGGPGLAGGDEQFF. The CDR3 DNA reads TGTGCCAGCAGCGGGGGGGGACCCGGGCTAGCGGGAGGTGATGAGCAGTTCTTC.

The genes are TRBV5-5 and TRBJ2-3, with TRBD2 identical over 10 bases. The CDR3 sequence is 15 residues long. The germline V gene has CDR1 SGHKS and CDR2 YYEKEE (reference sequence). The V segment lost 3 bases and the J segment 2 bases; nucleotides outside the gene matches: 3. The CDR3 is CASSYTSGVTDTQYF. The CDR3 bases are TGTGCCAGCAGCTACACTAGCGGGGTCACAGATACGCAGTATTTT.

The rearrangement joins TRBV6-5 to TRBJ1-2, with D unresolved. The length of the CDR3 is 12 residues. V was shortened by 8 bases and J by 2 bases, with 9 bases between the two germline ends. Germline CDR1 MNHEY, CDR2 SVGAGI. CDR3 coding DNA: TGTGCCAGCGAGGGAGAGAACTATGGCTACACCTTC. Encoded protein: CASEGENYGYTF.

This chain joins TRBV5-1 and TRBJ2-7; 12 nucleotides line up with TRBD1. Germline trimming cut 3 bases from V and 6 bases from J; bases unmatched to any gene: 7. The length of the CDR3 is 15 residues. In germline, CDR1 is SGHRS, CDR2 YFSETQ. The CDR3, as DNA: TGCGCCAGCAGCTCCTCCGGGACAGGGGGCAGCGAGCAGTACTTC. It specifies CASSSSGTGGSEQYF.

The chain links TRBV7-6 to TRBJ2-1, with no clear D. The CDR3 is 13 amino acids. The V and J ends lost 4 bases and 7 bases respectively, with 11 bases between them. From germline, CDR1 is SGHVS and CDR2 FNYEAQ. The CDR3 DNA sequence: TGTGCCAGCAGCTCCAGCTACGGGAATGAGCAGTTCTTC. Encoded protein: CASSSSYGNEQFF.

The chain combines TRBV12-3 or TRBV12-4 with TRBJ1-1, with D perhaps TRBD1 (5 bases). This CDR3 region has 13 residues. Trimming stripped 6 bases from V and 7 bases from J, with 15 bases between. The DNA of the CDR3 is TGTGCCAGCAGCCGGGGGAGGGATCATGAAGCTTTCTTT. It codes for CASSRGRDHEAFF.

The chain carries TRBV28 and TRBJ2-7; a possible D gene is TRBD1 (5 bases). V lost 5 bases, J lost 3 bases, and 8 bases lay in between. The germline V gene has CDR1 MDHEN and CDR2 SYDVKM. The CDR3 covers 12 residues. CDR3 bases: TGTGCCAGCAGTAAGGGGTACTACGAGCAGTACTTC. It translates to CASSKGYYEQYF.

This sequence joins TRBV7-8 and TRBJ1-2; TRBD1 matches at 11 bases. V shed 3 bases, J shed 7 bases, and the junction held 4 bases outside the gene matches. CDR3 length: 14 residues. CDR1 is SGHVS and CDR2 is FQNEAQ in the germline V gene. The CDR3 loop reads CASSLGDRGSGYTF. The CDR3 coding sequence is TGTGCCAGCAGCTTGGGGGACAGGGGGTCTGGCTACACCTTC.

The rearrangement joins TRBV7-2 to TRBJ2-1, with TRBD2 matching over 9 bases. Germline loops: CDR1 SGHTA, CDR2 FQGNSA. J gave up 2 bases and V 5 bases, and 13 bases lay outside the gene matches. This CDR3 contains 18 residues. CDR3 coding DNA: TGTGCCAGCAGCCCACAACGTAGCGGGAGCAGGACCTACAATGAGCAGTTCTTC. It yields the protein CASSPQRSGSRTYNEQFF.

The genes are TRBV4-3 and TRBJ2-6; 8 bases fit TRBD1. The length of the CDR3 is 18 residues. V lost 1 base and J lost 3; bases outside the gene matches: 8. The germline V gene has CDR1 LGHNA and CDR2 YSLEER. Here the CDR3 reads CASSQVPGGAGGANVLTF. Written as DNA, the CDR3 is TGCGCCAGCAGCCAAGTGCCAGGGGGCGCGGGTGGGGCCAACGTCCTGACTTTC.

This clone was seen a handful of times. The chain is built from TRBV5-1 and TRBJ2-6; TRBD1 matches 7 bases. CDR1 and CDR2 from the germline V gene are SGHRS and YFSETQ. V was pared by 3 bases and J by 0 bases, with 6 bases of the junction left unmatched. This CDR3 has 17 amino acids. In nucleotides, the CDR3 is TGCGCCAGCAGCTCCGACAGGGTACTCTCTGGGGCCAACGTCCTGACTTTC. It yields the protein CASSSDRVLSGANVLTF.

In its sample, this clone was seen many times. The CDR3 DNA reads TGTGCCAGCAGTCAACAGGGATGGGAGACCCAGTACTTC. It encodes CASSQQGWETQYF. The chain links TRBV2 to TRBJ2-5; D is perhaps TRBD1 (6 bases). CDR3 size: 13 residues. Per the germline V gene, CDR1 is SNHLY and CDR2 is FYNNEI. Trimming took 5 bases from V and 5 from J, leaving 12 bases between them.

In its sample, this clone was seen a few times. The genes are TRBV5-1 and TRBJ2-3; possible D gene TRBD2, 5 bases. This CDR3 contains 15 residues. Trimming took 7 bases from V and 4 from J, leaving 19 bases between them. Germline V gene sequence: CDR1 SGHRS, CDR2 YFSETQ. The CDR3 nucleotides are TGCGCCAGCTCGCAGAGGGTTGCATCGGCAGATACGCAGTATTTT. It is translated as CASSQRVASADTQYF.

Comment on this clone: This same CDR3 is encoded by further DNA sequences in the sample. V usage is TRBV6-2 or TRBV6-3 and J usage is TRBJ1-2, with a possible D match to TRBD1 (6 bases). In germline, CDR1 is MNHEY, CDR2 SVGEGT. CDR3 size: 13 residues. V lost 5 bases to trimming and J lost 8 bases, with 15 bases between them. In DNA, the CDR3 is TGTGCCAGCAGTCCGGGACAACCCCCCGGCTACACCTTC. As protein: CASSPGQPPGYTF.

The J gene is TRBJ1-4, the V gene TRBV7-2, with 8 bases aligning to TRBD1. Germline V gene data show CDR1 as SGHTA and CDR2 as FQGNSA. There are 17 residues in the CDR3. J gave up 6 bases and V 1 base, and 10 bases lay outside the gene matches. CDR3 sequence (DNA): TGTGCCAGCAGCTTAGGCGGCGCAAGGACAGGGTATGAAAAACTGTTTTTT. Protein: CASSLGGARTGYEKLFF. The whole variable domain, remainder taken from reference TRBV7-2 and TRBJ1-4, is GAGVSQSPSNKVTEKGKDVELRCDPISGHTALYWYRQSLGQGLEFLIYFQGNSAPDKSGLPSDRFSAERTGGSVSTLTIQRTQQEDSAVYLCASSLGGARTGYEKLFFGSGTQLSVL.

The V and J genes are TRBV19 and TRBJ1-2; 11 bases align to TRBD1. V lost 6 bases, J lost 3 bases, and 9 bases stayed unmatched. This CDR3 comprises 16 residues. Germline CDR1 is LNHDA and CDR2 is SQIVND (reference sequence). This CDR3 is CASRGTGGDFDYGYTF. The CDR3 DNA reads as TGTGCCAGTAGAGGGACAGGGGGAGATTTTGACTATGGCTACACCTTC.

The V gene is TRBV18, the J gene TRBJ1-1, with D tentatively TRBD1 (6 bases). Trimming stripped 5 bases from V and 0 bases from J, with 7 bases between. The CDR3 contains 13 residues. CDR1 KGHSH and CDR2 LQKENI come from the germline V gene. CDR3 sequence: CASSNRVNTEAFF. The CDR3 DNA sequence: TGTGCCAGCTCAAACAGGGTGAACACTGAAGCTTTCTTT.

The V and J genes are TRBV25-1 and TRBJ1-5, with D hard to call. The germline V gene encodes CDR1 MGHDK and CDR2 SYGVNS. Trimming left V 4 bases short and J 2 bases short, with 6 bases between. The CDR3 length is 13 residues. Written as DNA, the CDR3 is TGTGCCAGCAGTGTGTCAGGCAATCAGCCCCAGCATTTT. Protein product: CASSVSGNQPQHF.

The chain has TRBV12-5 and TRBJ1-5; D might be TRBD1 (6 bases). CDR1 LGHNT and CDR2 FRNRAP come from the germline V gene. V was clipped by 1 base and J by 7 bases, with 17 bases between them. The CDR3 runs to 16 residues. CDR3: CASGLEQGRVGQPQHF. In DNA form, the CDR3 reads TGTGCTAGTGGTTTGGAGCAGGGGCGGGTCGGACAGCCCCAGCATTTT.

The chain employs TRBV6-4 and TRBJ1-2; the match to TRBD1 covers 10 bases. The V gene's germline CDR1 is MRHNA and CDR2 SNTAGT. This CDR3 is 14 amino acids long. V lost 6 bases to trimming and J lost 4 bases; unmatched junction nucleotides: 5. The CDR3 nucleotides are TGTGCCAGCAGCCCGGGACAGGGGAGCTATGGCTACACCTTC. Its translation: CASSPGQGSYGYTF.